Given below is one T cell receptor beta chain in context. The data are from a study of blood T cell repertoires in COVID-19. In the study overall: PBMCs, B-cell-depleted T cells, or T cells provided the cDNA or gDNA that made up the material.

TCRdb keeps only in-frame clones here, not all; method: immunoSEQ multiplex PCR. There are about 160,000 clones in the sample; approximately 81% occur only once, and about 11% lies in the top ten. The CDR3 spans 14 residues. The germline V gene encodes CDR1 SEHNR and CDR2 FQNEAQ (reference sequence). V was clipped by 2 bases and J by 4 bases; unmatched bases: 3. The sequence was collected from a woman over 75 with active or convalescent COVID-19. Material for sequencing was peripheral blood. V is TRBV7-9 and J is TRBJ2-3; 7 bases are shared with TRBD1. The CDR3: CASSLQQGPDTQYF. The DNA for the CDR3 is TGTGCCAGCAGCTTACAACAGGGGCCAGATACGCAGTATTTT.